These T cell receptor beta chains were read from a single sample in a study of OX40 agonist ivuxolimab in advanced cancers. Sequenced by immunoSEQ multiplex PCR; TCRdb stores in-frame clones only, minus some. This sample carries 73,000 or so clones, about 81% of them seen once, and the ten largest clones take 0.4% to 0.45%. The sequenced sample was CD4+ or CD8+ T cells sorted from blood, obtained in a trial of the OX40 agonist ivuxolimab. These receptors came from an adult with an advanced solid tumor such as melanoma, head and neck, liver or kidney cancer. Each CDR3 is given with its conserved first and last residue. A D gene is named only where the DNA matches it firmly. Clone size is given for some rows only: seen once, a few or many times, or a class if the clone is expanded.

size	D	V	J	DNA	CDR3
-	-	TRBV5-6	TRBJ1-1	TGTGCCAGCAGCTTCAGGTTGCTTCGGAACACTGAAGCTTTCTTT	CASSFRLLRNTEAFF
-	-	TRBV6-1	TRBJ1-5	TGTGCCAGCAGTGAGTCGGCGGGGGGTGATAGCAATCAGCCCCAGCATTTT	CASSESAGGDSNQPQHF
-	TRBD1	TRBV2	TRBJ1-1	TGTGCCAGCAACCCTGGGGACAGCATTAACACTGAAGCTTTCTTT	CASNPGDSINTEAFF
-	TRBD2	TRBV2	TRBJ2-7	TGTGCCAGCAGTCTAGCGGGGAGCCGCTACGAGCAGTACTTC	CASSLAGSRYEQYF
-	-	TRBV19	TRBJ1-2	TGTGCCAGTAGTACCCGGGGGATCCTAGGGGGCTACACCTTC	CASSTRGILGGYTF
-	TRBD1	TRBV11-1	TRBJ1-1	TGTGCCAGCAGCTTAGGACAGGGGAACACTGAAGCTTTCTTT	CASSLGQGNTEAFF
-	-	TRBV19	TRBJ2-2	TGTGCCAGTAGACCCAGGGGCGACGGGGAGCTGTTTTTT	CASRPRGDGELFF
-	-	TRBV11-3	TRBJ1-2	TGTGCCAGCAGCTTAGATCACGGTTGGGCAGCCGGGAACTATGGCTACACCTTC	CASSLDHGWAAGNYGYTF
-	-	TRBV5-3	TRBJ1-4	TGTGCCAGAGGGTGGGGAATTAACGAAAAACTGTTTTTT	CARGWGINEKLFF
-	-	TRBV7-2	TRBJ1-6	TGTGCCAGCAGCCACGGACGAGCTAGTAATTCACCCCTCCACTTT	CASSHGRASNSPLHF
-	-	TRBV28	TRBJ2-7	TGTGCCAGCAGTTTCTCCTTCGAGCAGTACTTC	CASSFSFEQYF
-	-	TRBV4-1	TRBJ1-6	TGCGCCAGCAGCCAAGACGGCATCGGTTCGCGTCCCAGCTCCTATAATTCACCCCTCCACTTT	CASSQDGIGSRPSSYNSPLHF
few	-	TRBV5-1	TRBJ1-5	TGCGCCAGCAGCCCGAGACCTTCTCAGCCCCAGCATTTT	CASSPRPSQPQHF
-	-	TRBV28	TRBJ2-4	TGTGCCAGCAGTTCCCCTGGGGGGAACAAAAACATTCAGTACTTC	CASSSPGGNKNIQYF
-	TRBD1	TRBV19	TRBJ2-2	TGTGCCAGTAGGCCGGTGATCCGGGACAGGGGAAACGGGGAGCTGTTTTTT	CASRPVIRDRGNGELFF
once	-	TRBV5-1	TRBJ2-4	TGCGCCAGCAGCCAGGTGGGGGCTACCCATGCGTACTTC	CASSQVGATHAYF
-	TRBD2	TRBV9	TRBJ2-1	TGTGCCAGCAGCGTAGAGCCAGCGGGATTCACTGAGCAGTTCTTC	CASSVEPAGFTEQFF
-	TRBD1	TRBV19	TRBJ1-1	TGTGCCAGTAGGGACAGGGGGAACACTGAAGCTTTCTTT	CASRDRGNTEAFF
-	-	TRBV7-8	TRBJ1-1	TGTGCCAGCAGCTTATGGGGGCGAGAAGCTTTCTTT	CASSLWGREAFF
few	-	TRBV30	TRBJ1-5	TGTGCCTGGAGCAGGAGGGGAGGGACCAATCAGCCCCAGCATTTT	CAWSRRGGTNQPQHF
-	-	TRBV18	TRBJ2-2	TGTGCCAGCTCACTGAGCTCAGGCGGGGAGCTGTTTTTT	CASSLSSGGELFF
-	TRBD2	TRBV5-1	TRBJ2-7	TGCGCCAGCAGTAGCGGGTCCGACGTCTACGAGCAGTACTTC	CASSSGSDVYEQYF
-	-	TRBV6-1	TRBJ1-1	TGTGCCAGCGGAACCAAAGAGAACACTGAAGCTTTCTTT	CASGTKENTEAFF
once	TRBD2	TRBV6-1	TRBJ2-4	TGTGCCAGCAGTGAAAGGGGAGCGGGGGGAAACATTCAGTACTTC	CASSERGAGGNIQYF
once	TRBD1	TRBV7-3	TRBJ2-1	TGTGCCAGCAGCCCCGGGGACAGGCGGCTCCAGGAGCAGTTCTTC	CASSPGDRRLQEQFF
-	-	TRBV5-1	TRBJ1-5	TGCGCCAGCAGCCCCCATCCGGGTGGGGGACTCAATCAGCCCCAGCATTTT	CASSPHPGGGLNQPQHF
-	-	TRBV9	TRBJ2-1	TGTGCCAGCAGCGTAGTTAGTTGGATCGATGAGCAGTTCTTC	CASSVVSWIDEQFF
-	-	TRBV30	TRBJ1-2	TGTGCCTGGAGTGAAATAGGGTCTCGGGGCTACACCTTC	CAWSEIGSRGYTF
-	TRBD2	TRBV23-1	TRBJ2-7	TGCGCCAGCACCTACCCCGGGACTAGCTTCTACGAGCAGTACTTC	CASTYPGTSFYEQYF
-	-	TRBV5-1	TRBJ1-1	TGCGCCAGCAGCTTAGCCAGTGGAGGGCCTGAAGCTTTCTTT	CASSLASGGPEAFF
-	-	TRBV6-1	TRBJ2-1	TGTGCCAGCAGTCAAACCGGTGAGCAGTTCTTC	CASSQTGEQFF
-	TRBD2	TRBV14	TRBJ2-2	TGTGCCAGCAGGCTAGCGGGAGTGGCCGGGGAGCTGTTTTTT	CASRLAGVAGELFF
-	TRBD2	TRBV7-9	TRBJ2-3	TGTGCCAGCAGCGTAGCGGGAACAGATACGCAGTATTTT	CASSVAGTDTQYF
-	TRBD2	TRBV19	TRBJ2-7	TGTGCCAGTAGGCCGGGACTAGCGGGAGGGCAGAGCGAGCAGTACTTC	CASRPGLAGGQSEQYF
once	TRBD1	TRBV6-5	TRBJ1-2	TGTGCCAGCAGTCTCGAACTGGGACAGGGAGGTGGCTACACCTTC	CASSLELGQGGGYTF
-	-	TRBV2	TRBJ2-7	TGTGCCAGCAGCAGAATTCGGGGTATAGCCTACGAGCAGTACTTC	CASSRIRGIAYEQYF
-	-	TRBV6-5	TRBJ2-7	TGTGCCAGCAGTTACTTTGACGAGCAGTACTTC	CASSYFDEQYF
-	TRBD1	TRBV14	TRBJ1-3	TGTGCCAGCAGCCGGGACAGCTCTAGAAACACCATATATTTT	CASSRDSSRNTIYF
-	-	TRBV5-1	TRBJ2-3	TGCGCCAGCAGCCTTATTTCAGATACGCAGTATTTT	CASSLISDTQYF
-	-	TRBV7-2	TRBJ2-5	TGTGCCAGCAGCTTCCGGTCACAGGGTTTAACCCAGTACTTC	CASSFRSQGLTQYF
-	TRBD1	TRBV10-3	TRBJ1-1	TGTGCCATCAGTGTTCTGGGACAGGGTGATTCAGGGGCTTTCTTT	CAISVLGQGDSGAFF
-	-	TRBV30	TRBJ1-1	TGTGCCTGGAGGAAAGGGGCCTACGAAGCTTTCTTT	CAWRKGAYEAFF
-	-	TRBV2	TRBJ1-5	TGTGCCAGCAGTGAAAGTCACGGGGGACTCTATAGCAATCAGCCCCAGCATTTT	CASSESHGGLYSNQPQHF
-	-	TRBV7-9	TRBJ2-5	TGTGCCAGCAGCCCTCCAAGCCAAGAGACCCAGTACTTC	CASSPPSQETQYF
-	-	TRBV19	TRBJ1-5	TGTGCCAGTAGTTTTCCAGGGCACCAGCATTTT	CASSFPGHQHF
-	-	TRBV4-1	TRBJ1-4	TGCGCCAGCAGCCAAGTTTATACAGCTACTGAAAAACTGTTTTTT	CASSQVYTATEKLFF
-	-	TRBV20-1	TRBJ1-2	TGCAGTGCTAGAGAAGTCTATGGCTACACCTTC	CSAREVYGYTF